The present TCR beta chain was sequenced within a study of T cells in Graves' hyperthyroidism and ophthalmopathy. Inclusion characteristics of ophthalmopathy patients comprised a Clinical Activity Score of at least 3, a NOSPECS grade of at least 4, and duration under 3 months. Patients were excluded for uncontrolled infection, other autoimmune disease, pregnancy or lactation. Used for diagnoses were clinical symptoms, serum thyroxine and TRAb, thyroid ultrasound and orbital computed tomography. Study findings and constraints: Separating ophthalmopathy from stable hyperthyroidism was achieved by a 13 V-J model.

The TCR beta CDR3 regions underwent amplification using RNA transcripts as the source. First-round RT-PCR of the TCR CDR3 relied on the HTBI primer set. Each CDR3 protein gets one entry after TCRdb re-called the multiplex PCR reads with MiXCR. Found here are about half a million distinct CDR3 sequences, about 16% of them singletons; the top ten hold about 29%. This clonotype was recorded only once. As yet, its antigen is unknown. The germline V gene encodes CDR1 LGHNA and CDR2 YNFKEQ. CDR3 size: 15 residues. V dropped 3 bases and J dropped 2; count of bases not matched to a gene: 4. The chain has TRBV4-2 and TRBJ2-7; 10 bases match TRBD2. The source material was blood. This clonotype was obtained from a woman in her twenties or thirties with Graves' ophthalmopathy. The CDR3 reads CASSQVAGGPYEQYF. CDR3 sequence (DNA): TGTGCCAGCAGCCAGGTAGCGGGAGGCCCCTACGAGCAGTACTTC.